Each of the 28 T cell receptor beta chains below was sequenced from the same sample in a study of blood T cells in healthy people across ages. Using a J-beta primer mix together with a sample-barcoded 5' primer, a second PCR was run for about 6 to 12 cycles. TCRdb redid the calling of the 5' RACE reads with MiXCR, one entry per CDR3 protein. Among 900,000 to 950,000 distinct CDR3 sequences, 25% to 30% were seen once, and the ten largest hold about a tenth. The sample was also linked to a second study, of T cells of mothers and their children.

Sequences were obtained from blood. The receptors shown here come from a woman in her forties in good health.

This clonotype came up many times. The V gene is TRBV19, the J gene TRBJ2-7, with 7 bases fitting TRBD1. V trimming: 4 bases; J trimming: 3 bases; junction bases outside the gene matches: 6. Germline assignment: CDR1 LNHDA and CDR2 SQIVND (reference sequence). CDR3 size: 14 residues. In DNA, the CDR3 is TGTGCCAGTAGTACAGCGACAGGGCGCTACGAGCAGTACTTC. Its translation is CASSTATGRYEQYF.

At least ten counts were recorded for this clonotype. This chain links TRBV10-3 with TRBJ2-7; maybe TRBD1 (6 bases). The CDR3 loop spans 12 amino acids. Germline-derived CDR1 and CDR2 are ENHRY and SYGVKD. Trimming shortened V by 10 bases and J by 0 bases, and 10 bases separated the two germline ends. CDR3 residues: CATGTNSYEQYF. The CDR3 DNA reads TGTGCCACCGGGACAAACTCCTACGAGCAGTACTTC.

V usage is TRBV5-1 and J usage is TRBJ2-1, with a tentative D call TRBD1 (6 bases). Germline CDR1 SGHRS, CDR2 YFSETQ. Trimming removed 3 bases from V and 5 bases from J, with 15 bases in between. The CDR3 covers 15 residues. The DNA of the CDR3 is TGCGCCAGCAGCTCGACAGGTTTAGGTAACAATGAGCAGTTCTTC. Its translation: CASSSTGLGNNEQFF.

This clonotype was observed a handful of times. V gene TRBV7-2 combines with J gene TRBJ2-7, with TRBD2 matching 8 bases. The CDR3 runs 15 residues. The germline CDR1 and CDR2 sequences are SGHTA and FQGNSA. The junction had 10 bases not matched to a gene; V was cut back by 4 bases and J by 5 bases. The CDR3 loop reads CASSYTGGALHEQYF. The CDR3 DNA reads TGTGCCAGCAGCTACACGGGGGGGGCGCTTCACGAGCAGTACTTC.

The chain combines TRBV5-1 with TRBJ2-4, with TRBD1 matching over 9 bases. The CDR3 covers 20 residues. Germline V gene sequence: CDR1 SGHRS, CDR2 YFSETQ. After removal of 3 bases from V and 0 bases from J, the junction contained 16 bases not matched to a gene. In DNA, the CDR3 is TGCGCCAGCAGCTCCCTCCGGGACAGGGTCCGGCCTTTAGCCAAAAACATTCAGTACTTC. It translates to CASSSLRDRVRPLAKNIQYF.

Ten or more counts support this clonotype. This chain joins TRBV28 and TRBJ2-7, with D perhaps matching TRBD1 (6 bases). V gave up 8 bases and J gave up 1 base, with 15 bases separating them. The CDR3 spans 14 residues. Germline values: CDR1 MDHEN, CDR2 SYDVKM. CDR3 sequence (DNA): TGTGCCAGCTACTCTGACAGGCGTTCCTACGAGCAGTACTTC. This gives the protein CASYSDRRSYEQYF.

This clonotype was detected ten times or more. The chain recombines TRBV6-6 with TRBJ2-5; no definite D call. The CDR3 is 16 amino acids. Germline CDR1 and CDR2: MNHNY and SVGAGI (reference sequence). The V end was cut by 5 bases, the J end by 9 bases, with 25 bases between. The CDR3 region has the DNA TGTGCCAGCAGTAACCGGGCAGGAGTCCTTCCGAGTGCCCAGTACTTC. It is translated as CASSNRAGVLPSAQYF.

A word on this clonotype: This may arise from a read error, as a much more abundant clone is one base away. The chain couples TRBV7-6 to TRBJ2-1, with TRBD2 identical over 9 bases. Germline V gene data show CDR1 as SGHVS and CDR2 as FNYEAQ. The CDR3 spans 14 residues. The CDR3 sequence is CVSSLAGAGDEQFF. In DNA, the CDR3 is TGTGTCAGCAGCTTAGCGGGGGCCGGGGATGAGCAGTTCTTC.

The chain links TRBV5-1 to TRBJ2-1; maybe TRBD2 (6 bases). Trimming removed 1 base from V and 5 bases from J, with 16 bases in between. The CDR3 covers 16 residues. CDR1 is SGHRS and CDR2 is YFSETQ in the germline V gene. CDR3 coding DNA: TGCGCCAGCAGCTTGTTTACGACGGCGGGAAACAATGAGCAGTTCTTC. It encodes CASSLFTTAGNNEQFF.

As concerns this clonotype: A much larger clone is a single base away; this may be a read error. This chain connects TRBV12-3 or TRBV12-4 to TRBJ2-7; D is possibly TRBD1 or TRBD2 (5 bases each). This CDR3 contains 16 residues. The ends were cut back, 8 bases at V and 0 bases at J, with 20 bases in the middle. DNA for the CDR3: TGTGCCAGCGGACCCACCACCGGGACGGACTCCTACGAGCAGTACTTC. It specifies CASGPTTGTDSYEQYF.

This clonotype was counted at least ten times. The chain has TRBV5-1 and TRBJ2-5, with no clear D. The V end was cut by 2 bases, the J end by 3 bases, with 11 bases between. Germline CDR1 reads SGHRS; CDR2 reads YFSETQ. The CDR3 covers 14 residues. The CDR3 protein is CASSFGPGEETQYF. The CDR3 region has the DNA TGCGCCAGCAGCTTCGGTCCCGGAGAAGAGACCCAGTACTTC.

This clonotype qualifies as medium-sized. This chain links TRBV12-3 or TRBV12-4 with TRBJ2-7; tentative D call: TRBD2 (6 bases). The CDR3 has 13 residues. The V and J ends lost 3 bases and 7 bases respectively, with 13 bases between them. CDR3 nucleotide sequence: TGTGCCAGCAGTTTGACTAGTCCGTGGGAGCAGTACTTC. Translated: CASSLTSPWEQYF.

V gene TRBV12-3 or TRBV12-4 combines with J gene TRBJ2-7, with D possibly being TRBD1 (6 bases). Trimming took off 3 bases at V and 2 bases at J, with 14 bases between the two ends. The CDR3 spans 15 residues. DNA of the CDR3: TGTGCCAGCAGTTTGGGGCAGGGGAACACCTACGAGCAGTACTTC. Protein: CASSLGQGNTYEQYF.

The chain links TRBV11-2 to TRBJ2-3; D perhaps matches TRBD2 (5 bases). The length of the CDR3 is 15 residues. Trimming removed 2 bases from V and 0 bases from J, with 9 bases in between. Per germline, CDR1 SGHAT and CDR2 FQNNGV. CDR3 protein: CASSLPGYSTDTQYF. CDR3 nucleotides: TGTGCCAGCAGCTTACCGGGATACAGCACAGATACGCAGTATTTT.

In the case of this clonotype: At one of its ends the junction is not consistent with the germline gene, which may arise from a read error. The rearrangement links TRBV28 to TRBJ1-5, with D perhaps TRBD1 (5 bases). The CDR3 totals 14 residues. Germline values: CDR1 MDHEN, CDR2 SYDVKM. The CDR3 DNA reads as TGTGCCAGCAGCAACGTAGAGGGGCATCAGCCCCAGCGTTTT. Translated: CASSNVEGHQPQRF. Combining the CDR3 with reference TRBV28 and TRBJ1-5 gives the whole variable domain DVKVTQSSRYLVKRTGEKVFLECVQDMDHENMFWYRQDPGLGLRLIYFSYDVKMKEKGDIPEGYSVSREKKERFSLILESASTNQTSMYLCASSNVEGHQPQRFGDGTRLSIL.

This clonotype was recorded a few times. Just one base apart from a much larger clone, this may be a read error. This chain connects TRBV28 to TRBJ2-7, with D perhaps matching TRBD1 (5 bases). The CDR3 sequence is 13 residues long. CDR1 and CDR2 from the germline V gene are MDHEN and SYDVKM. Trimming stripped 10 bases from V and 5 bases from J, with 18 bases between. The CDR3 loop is CATLLQALDEQYF. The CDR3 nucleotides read TGTGCCACCTTATTACAGGCTTTAGACGAGCAGTACTTC.

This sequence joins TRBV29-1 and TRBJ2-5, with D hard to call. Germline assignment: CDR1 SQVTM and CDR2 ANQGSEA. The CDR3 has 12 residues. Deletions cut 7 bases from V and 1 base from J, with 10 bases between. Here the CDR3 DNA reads TGCAGCGCCACAGAACTCCAAGAGACCCAGTACTTC. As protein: CSATELQETQYF.

CDR3 loop: CASSTGLAGAADTQYF. The CDR3 region has the DNA TGTGCCAGCAGCACAGGACTAGCGGGGGCGGCAGATACGCAGTATTTT. The chain links TRBV7-2 to TRBJ2-3; 13 bases align to TRBD2. J was trimmed by 4 bases and V by 5 bases; bases with no gene match: 6. This CDR3 region has 16 residues. Germline V CDR1 and CDR2: SGHTA, FQGNSA.

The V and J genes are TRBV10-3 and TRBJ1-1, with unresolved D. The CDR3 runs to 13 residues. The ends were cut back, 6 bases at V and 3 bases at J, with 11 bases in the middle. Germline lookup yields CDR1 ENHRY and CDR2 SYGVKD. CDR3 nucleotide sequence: TGTGCCATCAGCGGGTCGGGTTACACTGAAGCTTTCTTT. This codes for CAISGSGYTEAFF.

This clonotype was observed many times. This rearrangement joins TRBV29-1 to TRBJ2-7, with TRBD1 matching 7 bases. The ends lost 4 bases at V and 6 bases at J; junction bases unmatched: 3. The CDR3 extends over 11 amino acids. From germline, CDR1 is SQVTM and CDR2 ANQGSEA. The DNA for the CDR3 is TGCAGCGTTGCCGACAGGGCCGAGCAGTACTTC. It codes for CSVADRAEQYF.

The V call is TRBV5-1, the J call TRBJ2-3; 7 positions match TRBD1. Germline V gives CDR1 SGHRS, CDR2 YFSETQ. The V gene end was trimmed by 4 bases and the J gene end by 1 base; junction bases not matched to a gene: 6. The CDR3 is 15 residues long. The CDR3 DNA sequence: TGCGCCAGCAGCCGGACAGGACACGGCACAGATACGCAGTATTTT. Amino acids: CASSRTGHGTDTQYF.

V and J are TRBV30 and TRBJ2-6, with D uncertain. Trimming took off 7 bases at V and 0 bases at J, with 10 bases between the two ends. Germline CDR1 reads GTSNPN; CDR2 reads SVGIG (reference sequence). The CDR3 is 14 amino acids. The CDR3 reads CAYTPGSGANVLTF. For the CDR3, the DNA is TGTGCCTATACCCCGGGCTCTGGGGCCAACGTCCTGACTTTC.

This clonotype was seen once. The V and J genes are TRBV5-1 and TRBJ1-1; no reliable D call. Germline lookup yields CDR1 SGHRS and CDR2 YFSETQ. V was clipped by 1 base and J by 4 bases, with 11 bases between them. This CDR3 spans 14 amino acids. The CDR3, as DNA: TGCGCCAGCAGCTTGAGAGGAATGAGCACTGAAGCTTTCTTT. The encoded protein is CASSLRGMSTEAFF.

The DNA for the CDR3 is TGTGCCAGCAGTGAAGGGGCGGGAGGCAGCTACACCTTC. This codes for CASSEGAGGSYTF. V gene TRBV25-1 combines with J gene TRBJ1-2; D is perhaps TRBD1 (5 bases). V gave up 2 bases and J gave up 9 bases, with 13 bases separating them. Germline V gives CDR1 MGHDK, CDR2 SYGVNS. CDR3 length: 13 amino acids.

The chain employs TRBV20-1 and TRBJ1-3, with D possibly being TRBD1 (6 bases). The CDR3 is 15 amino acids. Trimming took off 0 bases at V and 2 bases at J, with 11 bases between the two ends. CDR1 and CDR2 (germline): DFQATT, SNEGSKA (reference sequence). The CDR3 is CSARDPRTAGNTIYF. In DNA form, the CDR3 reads TGCAGTGCTAGAGACCCTAGGACAGCTGGAAACACCATATATTTT.

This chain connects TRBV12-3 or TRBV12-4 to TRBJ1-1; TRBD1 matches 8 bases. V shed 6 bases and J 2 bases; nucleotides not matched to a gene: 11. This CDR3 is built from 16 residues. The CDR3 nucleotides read TGTGCCAGCAGCCGAGACCAGGGGGCTGGAAACACTGAAGCTTTCTTT. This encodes CASSRDQGAGNTEAFF.

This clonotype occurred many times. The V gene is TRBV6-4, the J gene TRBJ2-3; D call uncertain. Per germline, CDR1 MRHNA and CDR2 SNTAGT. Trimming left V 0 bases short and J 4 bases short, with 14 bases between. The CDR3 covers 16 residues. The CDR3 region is CASSDSAGSYPDTQYF. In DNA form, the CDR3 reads TGTGCCAGCAGTGACTCGGCCGGAAGCTACCCAGATACGCAGTATTTT.

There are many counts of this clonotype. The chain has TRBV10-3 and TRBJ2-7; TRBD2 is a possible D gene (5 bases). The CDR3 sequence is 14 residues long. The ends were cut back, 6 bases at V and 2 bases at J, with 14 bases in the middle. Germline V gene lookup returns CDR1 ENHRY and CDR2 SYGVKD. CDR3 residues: CAISAGAGAYEQYF. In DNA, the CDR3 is TGTGCCATCAGCGCCGGAGCCGGGGCCTACGAGCAGTACTTC.